Below, one TCR beta chain is given with its context. What antigen it recognizes has not been identified. Per-base qualities were not stored, and no clone one base away is much larger. Adults with ileal or ileocolonic Crohn's disease and an indication for ileocolonic resection were eligible for inclusion. Whole ileal mucosal biopsies were stored frozen at -80°C before DNA extraction. Genomic DNA was extracted from frozen whole biopsies with a TRizol-based method and quantified on a NanoDrop 2000 spectrophotometer. The data were obtained in a study of T cell repertoires in ileal Crohn's disease (dated by TCRdb to between 2018 and 2021). Notes on the research overall: The median duration of disease was approximately 8.3 years, and at the time of surgery roughly 38% of patients were active smokers. The study was conducted in parallel with a multicentre cohort that was designed to identify predictors of early endoscopic recurrence following ileocolonic resection. TCR repertoire analysis was performed in around 50 Crohn's disease patients drawn from a prospective multicentre cohort. A total of around 150 mucosal samples from around 57 patients were sequenced, collected from several sites on the surgical specimen as well as at postoperative endoscopy. Every patient underwent surgery because of a complication, which was stricturing disease in around 60% of cases and penetrating disease in 39%. Roughly half of the patients were given postoperative therapy, with 11 receiving thiopurines and 15 to 20 receiving anti-TNF agents. Endoscopic postoperative recurrence was defined by a Rutgeerts score above i0.

Study-wide conclusions, independent of this receptor: Compared with CD4 T cells, sorted CD8 T cells held more high-frequency clones, which suggests that the mucosal expansions were mostly CD8. Higher percentages of high-frequency clones at the time of surgery were linked to endoscopic recurrence, and every patient with clonality above 26.8% (18/57) had recurrence. Only a subgroup of patients, of unstated size, had their mucosal CD4 and CD8 T cells sorted and sequenced. Compared with non-smokers, patients who were active smokers at surgery showed a significantly higher proportion of clonal expansions (roughly 26% vs 20%, p=0.02).

Roughly 540 nanograms of biopsy DNA per sample were submitted for commercial TCRB immunosequencing. A two-step, amplification bias-controlled multiplex PCR was used by Adaptive Biotechnology to amplify CDR3 regions from genomic DNA. Primers for every V and J gene segment were used in the first PCR, and barcodes and Illumina adapters were added in the second PCR. CDR3 libraries were sequenced using an Illumina instrument. The study's own analysis went as follows. Analysis combined the vendor-provided pipelines with custom analysis of raw data in R/Bioconductor under R version 3.3.0. Clonality, ranging from 0 to 1, was calculated as the inverse of the normalised Shannon entropy of all productive clones. The repertoire share taken up by the top 100 clones defined high-frequency clones, and only clones that passed a 95% confidence test were kept. The Simpson index measured repertoire diversity, and the Morisita-Horn index measured overlap between samples. Held by TCRdb, this immuneACCESS table contains in-frame sequences only and omits some clones. Under half of the omission traces to an unresolved V gene where checked; the cause of the rest is unknown. The DNA gave D and trimming, while V, J and clone size come from that table. For this sample the table gives around 8,600 clones, of which roughly 79% were detected only once. 4.5% to 5% of the sample lies in the top ten.

Taken from cysteine to phenylalanine, the CDR3 has 18 residues. The only DNA kept is the CDR3, 54 bases in frame from the first base. The germline V gene encodes CDR1 SGHKS and CDR2 YYEKEE (reference sequence). V is pruned by 0 bases and J by 5 bases, leaving 14 bases of the junction without a gene match. Material for sequencing was ileal tissue. This TCR derives from an adult with Crohn's disease. The sequence links TRBV5-5 to TRBJ2-1, with 7 central nucleotides matching TRBD2. The DNA sequence is TGTGCCAGCAGCTTGGATGCTCGACTAGCCAAGCAAAACAATGAGCAGTTCTTC. Its amino acids are CASSLDARLAKQNNEQFF. When the CDR3 is completed using the reference TRBV5-5 and TRBJ2-1 genes on either side, the full variable domain is DAGVTQSPTHLIKTRGQQVTLRCSPISGHKSVSWYQQVLGQGPQFIFQYYEKEERGRGNFPDRFSARQFPNYSSELNVNALLLGDSALYLCASSLDARLAKQNNEQFFGPGTRLTVL.